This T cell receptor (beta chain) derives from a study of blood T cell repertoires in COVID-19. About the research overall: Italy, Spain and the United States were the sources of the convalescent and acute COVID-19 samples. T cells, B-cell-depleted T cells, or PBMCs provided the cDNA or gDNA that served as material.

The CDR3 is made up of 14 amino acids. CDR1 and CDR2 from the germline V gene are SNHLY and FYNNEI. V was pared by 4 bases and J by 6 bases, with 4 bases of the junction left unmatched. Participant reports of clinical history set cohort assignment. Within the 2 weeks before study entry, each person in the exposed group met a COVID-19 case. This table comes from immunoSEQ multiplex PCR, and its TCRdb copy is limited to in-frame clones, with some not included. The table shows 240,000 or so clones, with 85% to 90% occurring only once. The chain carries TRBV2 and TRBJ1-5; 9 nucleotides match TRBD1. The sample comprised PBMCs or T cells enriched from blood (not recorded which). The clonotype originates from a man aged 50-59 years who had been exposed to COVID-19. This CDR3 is CASSGQGEGQPQHF. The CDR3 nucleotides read TGTGCCAGCAGTGGACAGGGGGAGGGTCAGCCCCAGCATTTT.